Shown below are 23 T cell receptor beta chains from a single sample sequenced in a study of cytotoxic CD8 clonotypes in ibrutinib-treated CLL. Sequencing used immunoSEQ multiplex PCR; TCRdb keeps in-frame clones, though not all of them. The profile shows 15,000 to 20,000 clones, approximately 71% of them singletons. The sample in question was PBMCs, obtained before ibrutinib treatment. All receptors derive from a human donor with chronic lymphocytic leukemia.

V gene TRBV28 combines with J gene TRBJ1-5; unclear D gene. The length of the CDR3 is 16 residues. V lost 7 bases and J lost 2, with 18 bases in between. CDR1 and CDR2 (germline): MDHEN, SYDVKM. The DNA of the CDR3 is TGTGCCAGCACTCCCCATTCGGGTAATGGCAATCAGCCCCAGCATTTT. Its translation is CASTPHSGNGNQPQHF.

The chain has TRBV7-8 and TRBJ2-7, with D unclear. The germline gives CDR1 SGHVS, CDR2 FQNEAQ. Trimming cost V 5 bases and J 3 bases, with 5 bases left between them. CDR3 length: 11 residues. CDR3 protein: CASSHLYEQYF. The CDR3 nucleotides are TGTGCCAGCAGCCACCTCTACGAGCAGTACTTC. Drawing the rest from reference TRBV7-8 and TRBJ2-7, the complete variable domain is GAGVSQSPRYKVAKRGQDVALRCDPISGHVSLFWYQQALGQGPEFLTYFQNEAQLDKSGLPSDRFFAERPEGSVSTLKIQRTQQEDSAVYLCASSHLYEQYFGPGTRLTVT.

The J gene is TRBJ2-1, the V gene TRBV4-2; TRBD1 matches at 9 bases. Germline V gene sequence: CDR1 LGHNA, CDR2 YNFKEQ. V shed 3 bases and J 5 bases; nucleotides not matched to a gene: 5. There are 15 residues in the CDR3. The CDR3 DNA reads TGTGCCAGCAGCCACCGACAGGGGGGCCACAATGAGCAGTTCTTC. This encodes CASSHRQGGHNEQFF.

The rearrangement joins TRBV12-5 to TRBJ2-7; tentatively, D is TRBD1 or TRBD2 (6 bases each). Germline values: CDR1 LGHNT, CDR2 FRNRAP. V gave up 10 bases and J gave up 0 bases, with 19 bases separating them. This CDR3 has 15 amino acids. The CDR3 DNA is TGTGCTAATCAACTTAGGGGGGCCTACTCCTACGAGCAGTACTTC. It translates to CANQLRGAYSYEQYF.

This clone appeared a few times. V gene TRBV6-1 combines with J gene TRBJ1-6; the D gene is possibly TRBD1 (5 bases). CDR1 is MNHNS and CDR2 is SASEGT in the germline V gene. This CDR3 comprises 13 residues. The germline V and J ends were trimmed by 6 bases and 9 bases, with 12 bases remaining between them. CDR3 protein: CASSAGTGSPLHF. For the CDR3, the DNA is TGTGCCAGCAGCGCAGGGACGGGTTCACCCCTCCACTTT.

The gene calls are TRBV11-2 and TRBJ1-5; 8 nucleotides align to TRBD1. With 6 bases clipped from V and 2 bases from J, the junction kept 6 bases outside the gene matches. CDR3 size: 15 residues. Per the germline V gene, CDR1 is SGHAT and CDR2 is FQNNGV. CDR3 loop: CASRKGDRRNQPQHF. CDR3 nucleotide sequence: TGTGCCAGCAGAAAGGGGGACAGGCGCAATCAGCCCCAGCATTTT.

The chain combines TRBV16 with TRBJ1-4; tentative D call: TRBD1 (5 bases). CDR3 length equals 15 residues. Germline values: CDR1 KGHSY, CDR2 FQNENV. With 4 bases removed from V and 5 bases from J, the gap between germline ends came to 14 bases. CDR3 nucleotides: TGTGCCAGCAGCCGGAACGCAGGGCCGAATGAAAAACTGTTTTTT. The encoded protein is CASSRNAGPNEKLFF.

The rearrangement uses TRBV6-1 and TRBJ1-3; a possible D gene is TRBD1 (5 bases). The CDR3 covers 16 residues. V was shortened by 1 base and J by 3 bases, with 13 bases between the two germline ends. Germline lookup yields CDR1 MNHNS and CDR2 SASEGT. Here the CDR3 reads CASSEGQGTIGNTIYF. CDR3 coding DNA: TGTGCCAGCAGTGAAGGCCAGGGCACTATTGGAAACACCATATATTTT.

V usage is TRBV9 and J usage is TRBJ2-1; D is uncertain. With 0 bases removed from V and 10 bases from J, the gap between germline ends came to 11 bases. Per germline, CDR1 SGDLS and CDR2 YYNGEE. This CDR3 has 13 residues. For the CDR3, the DNA is TGTGCCAGCAGCGTAGGTAGGCAGCCAGAGCAGTTCTTC. Its translation: CASSVGRQPEQFF.

The V and J genes are TRBV7-3 and TRBJ2-3; 11 nucleotides align to TRBD1. The CDR3 spans 16 residues. The V and J ends lost 2 bases and 4 bases, in that order; junction bases with no gene match: 5. CDR1 and CDR2 from the germline V gene are SGHTA and FQGTGA. The CDR3: CASSLPGQGAADTQYF. The CDR3 DNA sequence: TGTGCCAGCAGCTTACCCGGACAGGGGGCCGCAGATACGCAGTATTTT.

This clone was counted a few times. The chain joins TRBV30 to TRBJ1-1, with TRBD1 matching 7 bases. V lost 2 bases, J lost 5 bases, and 8 bases stayed unmatched. The CDR3 runs to 14 residues. Germline CDR1 is GTSNPN and CDR2 is SVGIG (reference sequence). The CDR3 coding sequence is TGTGCCTGGAGTTTTCAGGGGGGGAATACTGAAGCTTTCTTT. Its protein is CAWSFQGGNTEAFF.

This clone was counted only a few times. The CDR3 carries no conserved terminal phenylalanine or tryptophan, so it likely arises from a read error. No DNA is shown, since the ends of the CDR3 on it are uncertain; the CDR3 is the one TCRdb lists. V usage is TRBV28 and J usage is TRBJ1-6. The CDR3 totals 9 residues, both ends included. CDR1 and CDR2 from the germline V gene are MDHEN and SYDVKM. The CDR3 sequence: CASSIPNRE.

This clone was observed once. V gene TRBV28 combines with J gene TRBJ1-6, with D possibly TRBD1 on 6 matching bases. V was shortened by 5 bases and J by 4 bases, with 18 bases between the two germline ends. This CDR3 comprises 17 residues. CDR1 MDHEN and CDR2 SYDVKM come from the germline V gene. CDR3 loop: CASSPVYSGDYNSPLHF. The CDR3 DNA reads as TGTGCCAGCAGTCCAGTTTATTCAGGGGATTATAATTCACCCCTCCACTTT. The full variable domain, in which reference TRBV28 and TRBJ1-6 provide the parts outside the CDR3, is DVKVTQSSRYLVKRTGEKVFLECVQDMDHENMFWYRQDPGLGLRLIYFSYDVKMKEKGDIPEGYSVSREKKERFSLILESASTNQTSMYLCASSPVYSGDYNSPLHFGNGTRLTVT.

The chain joins TRBV11-1 to TRBJ2-1, with unresolved D. The CDR3 has 13 amino acids. Looked up from germline, CDR1 is SGHAT and CDR2 is FQDESV (reference sequence). Trimming cost V 5 bases and J 3 bases, with 8 bases left between them. For the CDR3, the DNA is TGTGCCAGCAGCCTCGGAGTCTACAATGAGCAGTTCTTC. As protein: CASSLGVYNEQFF.

The gene calls are TRBV6-5 and TRBJ2-1, with a possible D match to TRBD2 (7 bases). This CDR3 comprises 14 residues. The V end was cut by 4 bases, the J end by 7 bases, with 14 bases between. The V gene's germline CDR1 is MNHEY and CDR2 SVGAGI. Written as DNA, the CDR3 is TGTGCCAGCAGTTGGGGGGGGCAAGGAAATGAGCAGTTCTTC. This encodes CASSWGGQGNEQFF.

V usage is TRBV7-9 and J usage is TRBJ1-2; 10 bases are a match to TRBD1. The CDR3 length is 15 residues. Germline CDR1 reads SEHNR; CDR2 reads FQNEAQ (reference sequence). V lost 2 bases to trimming and J lost 4 bases; unmatched junction nucleotides: 4. The CDR3 loop is CASSLPGQGPYGYTF. The CDR3 DNA is TGTGCCAGCAGCTTACCGGGACAGGGGCCCTATGGCTACACCTTC. Combining the CDR3 with reference TRBV7-9 and TRBJ1-2 gives the whole variable domain DTGVSQNPRHKITKRGQNVTFRCDPISEHNRLYWYRQTLGQGPEFLTYFQNEAQLEKSRLLSDRFSAERPKGSFSTLEIQRTEQGDSAMYLCASSLPGQGPYGYTFGSGTRLTVV.

The CDR3 here is CASSLGGSYNEQFF. CDR3 sequence (DNA): TGTGCCAGCAGCTTAGGGGGGAGCTACAATGAGCAGTTCTTC. The gene calls are TRBV7-8 and TRBJ2-1, with D perhaps TRBD1 or TRBD2 (5 bases each). Trimming left V 1 base short and J 3 bases short, with 7 bases between. The CDR3 sequence is 14 residues long. Germline V gene data show CDR1 as SGHVS and CDR2 as FQNEAQ.

V is TRBV5-8 and J is TRBJ2-1, with TRBD2 matching 8 bases. The CDR3 sequence is 16 residues long. The germline CDR1 and CDR2 sequences are SGHTS and YDEGEE. With V trimmed by 0 bases and J by 2 bases, 4 bases remained unmatched. CDR3 region: CASSLVAGLAYNEQFF. In DNA form, the CDR3 reads TGTGCCAGCAGCTTGGTGGCGGGACTAGCCTACAATGAGCAGTTCTTC.

This clone has more than one count but fewer than ten. The chain recombines TRBV2 with TRBJ2-2; 8 bases fit TRBD1. The CDR3 length is 15 residues. Trimming at V came to 8 bases and at J to 2 bases, leaving 7 bases not matched to a gene. Germline V CDR1 and CDR2: SNHLY, FYNNEI. The chain's CDR3 is CASDPGQANTGELFF. The DNA of the CDR3 is TGTGCCAGCGATCCGGGACAGGCCAACACCGGGGAGCTGTTTTTT. The full variable domain, completed using reference TRBV2 and TRBJ2-2, is EPEVTQTPSHQVTQMGQEVILRCVPISNHLYFYWYRQILGQKVEFLVSFYNNEISEKSEIFDDQFSVERPDGSNFTLKIRSTKLEDSAMYFCASDPGQANTGELFFGEGSRLTVL.

The chain couples TRBV7-9 to TRBJ2-2, with D hard to call. This CDR3 has 14 residues. V shed 5 bases and J shed 6 bases, with 13 bases lying between them. CDR1 is SEHNR, CDR2 FQNEAQ, per germline (reference sequence). CDR3 sequence: CASSRLNLAGELFF. The CDR3 DNA reads as TGTGCCAGCAGCCGTTTGAACCTCGCCGGGGAGCTGTTTTTT.

The chain links TRBV7-2 to TRBJ2-1, with D possibly matching TRBD2 (5 bases). The CDR3 extends over 18 amino acids. V was shortened by 7 bases and J by 8 bases, with 30 bases between the two germline ends. Germline CDR1 is SGHTA and CDR2 is FQGNSA. The CDR3 nucleotides are TGTGCCAGCACCCCTAGAGGGTGGGCCCGAGGAGTAGTCCATGAGCAGTTCTTC. Protein: CASTPRGWARGVVHEQFF.

The chain links TRBV5-1 to TRBJ1-1, with D maybe TRBD1 (6 bases). The V gene's germline CDR1 is SGHRS and CDR2 YFSETQ. V was shortened by 6 bases and J by 3 bases, with 36 bases between the two germline ends. The CDR3 has 21 residues. This CDR3 reads CASTQKGPGEHRGRGDTEAFF. The CDR3 DNA follows: TGCGCCAGCACTCAAAAGGGTCCAGGGGAACATCGCGGCCGCGGGGACACTGAAGCTTTCTTT.

The CDR3 loop reads CASSPATGVEAFF. The CDR3 DNA reads TGTGCCAGCTCACCGGCGACAGGGGTTGAAGCTTTCTTT. The chain has TRBV18 and TRBJ1-1; the match to TRBD1 covers 8 bases. The CDR3 is 13 residues long. Trimming took 3 bases from V and 7 from J; bases not matched to a gene: 4. The germline CDR1 and CDR2 sequences are KGHSH and LQKENI.